These 14 T cell receptor beta chains were all obtained from the same sample, sequenced in a study of cytomegalovirus exposure and HLA in healthy donors. The primer mix had 60 Vbeta and 13 Jbeta primers. Assay used: immunoSEQ multiplex PCR; TCRdb lists only in-frame clones, some missing. This table holds about 170,000 clones, around 80% found once. The sequencing input was PBMCs. Receptor source: a woman in her twenties or thirties in good health and CMV-seropositive.

This rearrangement joins TRBV2 to TRBJ2-7; 7 bases align to TRBD2. This CDR3 has 12 amino acids. The ends lost 4 bases at V and 4 bases at J; junction bases unmatched: 1. The germline V gene has CDR1 SNHLY and CDR2 FYNNEI. CDR3 amino acids: CASSGGGYEQYF. In DNA form, the CDR3 reads TGTGCCAGCAGTGGGGGGGGATACGAGCAGTACTTC.

The J gene is TRBJ2-1, the V gene TRBV4-3; TRBD2 is a possible D gene (6 bases). This CDR3 comprises 14 residues. Germline assignment: CDR1 LGHNA and CDR2 YSLEER. V lost 1 base and J 6 bases, leaving 10 bases between the germline ends. CDR3 protein: CASSQVTRINEQFF. CDR3 DNA sequence: TGCGCCAGCAGCCAAGTGACTAGGATCAATGAGCAGTTCTTC.

This rearrangement joins TRBV7-2 to TRBJ2-2; 11 bases align to TRBD2. Germline V lookup: CDR1 SGHTA, CDR2 FQGNSA. Trimming removed 3 bases from V and 3 bases from J; junction bases left unmatched: 3. The CDR3 runs to 16 residues. The CDR3 DNA reads as TGTGCCAGCAGCTTCGGACTAGCGGGCCACACCGGGGAGCTGTTTTTT. Protein: CASSFGLAGHTGELFF.

The chain is built from TRBV28 and TRBJ1-3; D gene unclear. Deletions cut 2 bases from V and 2 bases from J, with 4 bases between. The CDR3 totals 13 residues. The germline gives CDR1 MDHEN, CDR2 SYDVKM. As DNA, the CDR3 is TGTGCCAGCAGTTTACTCGCTGGAAACACCATATATTTT. Translating gives CASSLLAGNTIYF. Full variable domain (rest looked up from reference TRBV28 and TRBJ1-3): DVKVTQSSRYLVKRTGEKVFLECVQDMDHENMFWYRQDPGLGLRLIYFSYDVKMKEKGDIPEGYSVSREKKERFSLILESASTNQTSMYLCASSLLAGNTIYFGEGSWLTVV.

This clone has only a few counts. The chain is built from TRBV5-6 and TRBJ1-3, with 7 nucleotides matching TRBD1. The CDR3 sequence is 17 residues long. V lost 0 bases and J lost 3; bases outside the gene matches: 9. CDR1 SGHDT and CDR2 YYEEEE come from the germline V gene. CDR3 nucleotides: TGTGCCAGCAGCTTGGCCAAGGAGGGGGCACGTGGAAACACCATATATTTT. Residues: CASSLAKEGARGNTIYF.

This rearrangement joins TRBV5-6 to TRBJ2-3; no clear D gene. V was pared by 7 bases and J by 1 base, with 4 bases between. The germline V gene encodes CDR1 SGHDT and CDR2 YYEEEE. The CDR3 length is 11 residues. CDR3: CASEGTDTQYF. DNA of the CDR3: TGTGCCAGCGAGGGCACAGATACGCAGTATTTT.

This clone was detected a few times. V gene TRBV6-5 combines with J gene TRBJ1-1; unclear D gene. V lost 0 bases and J 4 bases, leaving 6 bases between the germline ends. CDR3 length equals 13 residues. Germline V gene lookup returns CDR1 MNHEY and CDR2 SVGAGI. Here the CDR3 reads CASSYSDFTEAFF. In DNA, the CDR3 is TGTGCCAGCAGTTACTCCGACTTCACTGAAGCTTTCTTT.

This rearrangement joins TRBV7-2 to TRBJ2-4; a weak D match, TRBD2 (6 bases). The CDR3 sequence is 17 residues long. The V and J ends lost 3 bases and 0 bases respectively, with 15 bases between them. CDR1 and CDR2 (germline): SGHTA, FQGNSA. The CDR3 nucleotides are TGTGCCAGCAGCTTTTCCGAGAAGCGGGTAGCCAAAAACATTCAGTACTTC. It codes for CASSFSEKRVAKNIQYF.

The rearrangement uses TRBV19 and TRBJ1-5; possible D gene TRBD1, 5 bases. Trimming cost V 5 bases and J 4 bases, with 18 bases left between them. There are 16 residues in the CDR3. Germline-derived CDR1 and CDR2 are LNHDA and SQIVND (reference sequence). The CDR3 reads CASSRAVGRENQPQHF. The CDR3 DNA reads TGTGCCAGTAGTCGGGCGGTGGGGCGAGAGAATCAGCCCCAGCATTTT.

The chain joins TRBV6-1 to TRBJ2-1; D gene uncertain. Trimming left V 6 bases short and J 4 bases short, with 7 bases between. CDR3 length: 12 residues. Germline CDR1 reads MNHNS; CDR2 reads SASEGT. The CDR3 protein is CASSGRYNEQFF. The CDR3 DNA is TGTGCCAGCAGCGGCAGGTACAATGAGCAGTTCTTC.

This chain joins TRBV27 and TRBJ2-7, with 10 bases fitting TRBD1. CDR1 MNHEY and CDR2 SMNVEV come from the germline V gene (reference sequence). Losses at the gene ends were 3 bases for V and 2 bases for J; bases not matched to a gene: 4. The CDR3 loop spans 15 amino acids. The CDR3: CASSFLGTGAYEQYF. In nucleotides, the CDR3 is TGTGCCAGCAGTTTTCTAGGGACAGGGGCCTACGAGCAGTACTTC.

V and J are TRBV29-1 and TRBJ1-2, with D perhaps matching TRBD1 (5 bases). Trimming took 2 bases from V and 5 from J, leaving 9 bases between them. This CDR3 contains 12 residues. Looked up from germline, CDR1 is SQVTM and CDR2 is ANQGSEA. The CDR3, as DNA: TGCAGCGTTGAAACCAGGGTGTATGGCTACACCTTC. It encodes CSVETRVYGYTF. Supplemented by reference TRBV29-1 and TRBJ1-2, the full variable domain reads SAVISQKPSRDICQRGTSLTIQCQVDSQVTMMFWYRQQPGQSLTLIATANQGSEATYESGFVIDKFPISRPNLTFSTLTVSNMSPEDSSIYLCSVETRVYGYTFGSGTRLTVV.

The rearrangement uses TRBV6-5 and TRBJ1-1; maybe TRBD1 (6 bases). The CDR3 has 13 amino acids. V lost 6 bases to trimming and J lost 5 bases, with 13 bases between them. Germline V gene sequence: CDR1 MNHEY, CDR2 SVGAGI. CDR3 protein: CASRSSGETEAFF. CDR3 coding DNA: TGTGCCAGCAGGTCCTCAGGGGAAACTGAAGCTTTCTTT.

V is TRBV6-6 and J is TRBJ2-2; D perhaps matches TRBD2 (6 bases). Trimming removed 11 bases at V and 5 bases at J, with 15 bases between. CDR1 MNHNY and CDR2 SVGAGI come from the germline V gene (reference sequence). The CDR3 has 13 amino acids. The CDR3 DNA is TGTGCCGGAGGGCTTCTATTAACCGGGGAGCTGTTTTTT. This translates into CAGGLLLTGELFF.